This T cell receptor beta chain was found in a study of CD8 T cells in ankylosing spondylitis. V lost 4 bases and J 2 bases, leaving 8 bases between the germline ends. CDR3 length: 13 amino acids. Germline assignment: CDR1 MNHEY and CDR2 SVGEGT. Points from the study as a whole: One TCR beta motif, made up of roughly eight highly homologous variants, appeared characteristic of ankylosing spondylitis blood.

To note about this clonotype: Its matching antigen is unknown.

TCRdb ran MiXCR on the 5' RACE reads and lists one entry per CDR3 protein. This sample has 130,000 to 150,000 distinct CDR3 sequences; 7.5% to 9.5% occur once, and the top ten carry more than 7%. The source is a male donor with ankylosing spondylitis. The J gene is TRBJ1-2, the V gene TRBV6-2 or TRBV6-3, with D unresolved. The sample was synovial fluid, either unsorted or a sorted T cell fraction (not recorded which). CDR3 sequence: CASSSPRNYGYTF. In DNA form, the CDR3 reads TGTGCCAGCAGTTCCCCGCGAAACTATGGCTACACCTTC.